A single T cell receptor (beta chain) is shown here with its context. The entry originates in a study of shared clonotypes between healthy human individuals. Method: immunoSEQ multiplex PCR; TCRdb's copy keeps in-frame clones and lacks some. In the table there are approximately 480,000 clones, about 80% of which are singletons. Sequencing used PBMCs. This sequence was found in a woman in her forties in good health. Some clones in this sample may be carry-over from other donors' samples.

Here the CDR3 reads CASSSRIEQFF. The CDR3 coding sequence is TGTGCCAGCAGCTCCAGGATTGAGCAGTTCTTC. This rearrangement joins TRBV7-9 to TRBJ2-1, with no clear D. V lost 4 bases and J lost 9, with 7 bases in between. The CDR3 has 11 amino acids. Per the germline V gene, CDR1 is SEHNR and CDR2 is FQNEAQ (reference sequence).